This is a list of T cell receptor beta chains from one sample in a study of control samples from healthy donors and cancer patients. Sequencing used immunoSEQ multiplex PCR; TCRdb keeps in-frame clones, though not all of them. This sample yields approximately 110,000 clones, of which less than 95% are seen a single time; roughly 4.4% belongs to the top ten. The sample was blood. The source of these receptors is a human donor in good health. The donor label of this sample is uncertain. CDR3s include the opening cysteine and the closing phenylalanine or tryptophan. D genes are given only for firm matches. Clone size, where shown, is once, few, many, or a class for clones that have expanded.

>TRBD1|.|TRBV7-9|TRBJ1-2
TGTGCCAGCAGCTTAGACAGGGGCCCCATGGGCTACACCTTC
CASSLDRGPMGYTF
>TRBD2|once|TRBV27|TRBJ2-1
TGTGCCAGCAGTTCGGTGGCTAGCGGGGAGGACAATGAGCAGTTCTTC
CASSSVASGEDNEQFF
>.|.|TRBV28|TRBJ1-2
TGTGCCAGCGTCGACTCTAACTATGGCTACACCTTC
CASVDSNYGYTF
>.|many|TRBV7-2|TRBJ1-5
TGTGCCAGCAGCTTATCTCCCAATAGCAATCAGCCCCAGCATTTT
CASSLSPNSNQPQHF
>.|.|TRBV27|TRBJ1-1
TGTGCCAGCCTCAGGAGGTTGGGAAACACTGAAGCTTTCTTT
CASLRRLGNTEAFF
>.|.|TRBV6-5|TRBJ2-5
TGTGCCAGCAGTCAGCCCCGTAAGGGCCAGGAGACCCAGTACTTC
CASSQPRKGQETQYF
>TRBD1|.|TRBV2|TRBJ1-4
TGTGCCAGCTGCAGGGGGGCCGAGGGAAAACTGTTTTTT
CASCRGAEGKLFF
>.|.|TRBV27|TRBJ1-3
TGTGCCAGCGGGAAGAGAAGCTCTGGAAACACCATATATTTT
CASGKRSSGNTIYF
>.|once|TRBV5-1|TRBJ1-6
TGCGCCAGCAGCAAGGAACAGGATTCACCCCTCCACTTT
CASSKEQDSPLHF
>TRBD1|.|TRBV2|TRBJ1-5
TGTGCCAGCAGTGGTGGGACAGGGGGTGAGCCCCAGCATTTT
CASSGGTGGEPQHF
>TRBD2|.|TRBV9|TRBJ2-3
TGTGCCAGCAGCGAGCGGGGGGACACAGATACGCAGTATTTT
CASSERGDTDTQYF
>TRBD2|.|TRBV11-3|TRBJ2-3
TGTGCCAGCAGCTTAGGAACTAGCGGACGCACAGATACGCAGTATTTT
CASSLGTSGRTDTQYF
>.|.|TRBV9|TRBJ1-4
TGTGCCAGCAGCCCCCGGGTCGGGGAAAAACTGTTTTTT
CASSPRVGEKLFF
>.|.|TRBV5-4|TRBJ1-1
TGTGCCAGCAGCTTGGGTTGGGGCACTGAAGCTTTCTTT
CASSLGWGTEAFF